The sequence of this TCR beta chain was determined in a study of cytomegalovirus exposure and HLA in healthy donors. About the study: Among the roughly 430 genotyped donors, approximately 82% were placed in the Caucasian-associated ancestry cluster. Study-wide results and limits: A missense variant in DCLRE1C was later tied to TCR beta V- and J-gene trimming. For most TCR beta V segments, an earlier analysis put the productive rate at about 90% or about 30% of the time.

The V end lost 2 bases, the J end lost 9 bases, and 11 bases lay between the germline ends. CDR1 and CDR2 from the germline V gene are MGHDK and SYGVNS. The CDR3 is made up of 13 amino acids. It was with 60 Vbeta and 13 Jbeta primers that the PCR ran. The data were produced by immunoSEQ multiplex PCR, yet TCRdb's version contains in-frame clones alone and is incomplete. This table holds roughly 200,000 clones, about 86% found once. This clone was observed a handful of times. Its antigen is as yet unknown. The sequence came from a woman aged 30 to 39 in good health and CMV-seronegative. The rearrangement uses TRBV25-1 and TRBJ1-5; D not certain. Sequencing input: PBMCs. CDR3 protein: CASSERGGLPQHF. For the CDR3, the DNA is TGTGCCAGCAGTGAACGGGGAGGACTGCCCCAGCATTTT.